What follows are 26 T cell receptor beta chains derived from one specimen sequenced in a study of CXCR3-negative and CXCR3-positive naive CD8 T cells. UMI-labeled TRB cDNA libraries were prepared by 5' RACE. Each CDR3 protein gets one entry in TCRdb, which reprocessed the 5' RACE reads and gives no DNA. The sample totals roughly 41,000 distinct CDR3 sequences. The sequencing sample was made of memory CD8+ T cells from blood. The receptors were gathered from a human donor in good health. Some clones in this sample may be carry-over from other donors' samples.

The V and J genes are TRBV5-1 and TRBJ2-7; TCRdb reports TRBD1, a call that lacks DNA to check it against. The CDR3 extends over 15 amino acids. Germline V lookup: CDR1 SGHRS, CDR2 YFSETQ. The CDR3 region is CASSTSRGSSYEQYF.

The rearrangement links TRBV6-2 or TRBV6-3 to TRBJ1-1. The CDR3 covers 14 residues. Per the germline V gene, CDR1 is MNHEY and CDR2 is SVGEGT. The CDR3 reads CASSPWWEDTEAFF.

The V call is TRBV29-1, the J call TRBJ2-3; the TRBD1 assignment by TCRdb is unverifiable without DNA. CDR3 length: 15 residues. Germline CDR1 reads SQVTM; CDR2 reads ANQGSEA. CDR3 loop: CSAFPGKIPTDTQYF.

The chain recombines TRBV25-1 with TRBJ1-2. Germline CDR1 MGHDK, CDR2 SYGVNS. CDR3 length: 13 residues. This chain's CDR3 is CASSEYARYGYTF.

The rearrangement joins TRBV7-9 to TRBJ2-7. The CDR3 loop spans 12 amino acids. Per germline, CDR1 SEHNR and CDR2 FQNEAQ (reference sequence). The CDR3 region is CASSLSSNEQYF.

CDR3 in amino acids: CASSQLGFETQYF. J is TRBJ2-5 and V is TRBV7-9; TCRdb outputs TRBD2, but without DNA this stays unchecked. Germline-derived CDR1 and CDR2 are SEHNR and FQNEAQ (reference sequence). This CDR3 is built from 13 residues.

The rearrangement links TRBV28 to TRBJ1-4; TCRdb proposes TRBD1, but this gene call is untestable without DNA. This CDR3 has 15 residues. Germline V gives CDR1 MDHEN, CDR2 SYDVKM. The CDR3 sequence: CASSKRQATNEKLFF. Complete variable domain (other parts from reference TRBV28 and TRBJ1-4): DVKVTQSSRYLVKRTGEKVFLECVQDMDHENMFWYRQDPGLGLRLIYFSYDVKMKEKGDIPEGYSVSREKKERFSLILESASTNQTSMYLCASSKRQATNEKLFFGSGTQLSVL.

V and J are TRBV28 and TRBJ2-7; checking the TCRdb D call of TRBD1 is not possible without DNA. From germline, CDR1 is MDHEN and CDR2 SYDVKM. This CDR3 spans 14 amino acids. CDR3 loop: CASSSGQNLYEQYF. The full variable domain, in which reference TRBV28 and TRBJ2-7 provide the parts outside the CDR3, is DVKVTQSSRYLVKRTGEKVFLECVQDMDHENMFWYRQDPGLGLRLIYFSYDVKMKEKGDIPEGYSVSREKKERFSLILESASTNQTSMYLCASSSGQNLYEQYFGPGTRLTVT.

The V call is TRBV25-1, the J call TRBJ2-5. Germline values: CDR1 MGHDK, CDR2 SYGVNS. CDR3 length: 14 amino acids. The CDR3 is CASSETGEGETQYF.

This rearrangement joins TRBV7-9 to TRBJ2-4; TCRdb names TRBD2, which stays unverified in the absence of DNA. The CDR3 runs to 16 residues. Germline assignment: CDR1 SEHNR and CDR2 FQNEAQ (reference sequence). The CDR3 reads CASSSQRWESKNIQYF. The variable domain in full, with the rest retrieved from reference TRBV7-9 and TRBJ2-4, is DTGVSQNPRHKITKRGQNVTFRCDPISEHNRLYWYRQTLGQGPEFLTYFQNEAQLEKSRLLSDRFSAERPKGSFSTLEIQRTEQGDSAMYLCASSSQRWESKNIQYFGAGTRLSVL.

This clonotype registers medium-sized by frequency. The chain couples TRBV6-2 or TRBV6-3 to TRBJ2-5; the TRBD1 assignment by TCRdb is unverifiable without DNA. The CDR3 totals 14 residues. Germline loops: CDR1 MNHEY, CDR2 SVGEGT. This CDR3 reads CASSRGTEQETQYF.

The chain combines TRBV27 with TRBJ2-1; absent DNA, TCRdb's TRBD2 call cannot be checked. The CDR3 loop spans 15 amino acids. CDR1 is MNHEY, CDR2 SMNVEV, per germline (reference sequence). CDR3 amino acids: CAISASGSSYNEQFF.

V is TRBV28 and J is TRBJ1-3. There are 16 residues in the CDR3. Germline lookup yields CDR1 MDHEN and CDR2 SYDVKM. The CDR3 spells CASSLFRQTSGNTIYF.

CDR3: CASSMAQGTSYEQYF. The genes are TRBV19 and TRBJ2-7; checking the TCRdb D call of TRBD1 is not possible without DNA. The CDR3 is 15 residues long. Germline CDR1 is LNHDA and CDR2 is SQIVND (reference sequence).

The chain combines TRBV14 with TRBJ1-1. Looked up from germline, CDR1 is SGHDN and CDR2 is FVKESK. The CDR3 consists of 13 residues. Here the CDR3 reads CASSQEGNTEAFF.

V usage is TRBV14 and J usage is TRBJ2-1. CDR1 is SGHDN, CDR2 FVKESK, per germline. The CDR3 covers 12 residues. CDR3 sequence reads: CASRTGYNEQFF.

V usage is TRBV20-1 and J usage is TRBJ2-7; checking the TCRdb D call of TRBD1 is not possible without DNA. Germline-derived CDR1 and CDR2 are DFQATT and SNEGSKA (reference sequence). CDR3 size: 15 residues. This CDR3 is CSVQSAGGESYEQYF.

V gene TRBV19 combines with J gene TRBJ2-7; the D call from TCRdb, TRBD2, cannot be confirmed without DNA. The CDR3 is 14 amino acids. Germline V gene lookup returns CDR1 LNHDA and CDR2 SQIVND (reference sequence). The chain's CDR3 is CASSNPGLWYEQYF.

The chain joins TRBV7-6 to TRBJ2-5. From germline, CDR1 is SGHVS and CDR2 FNYEAQ. The CDR3 contains 14 residues. Here the CDR3 reads CASSLGGRQETQYF.

The V call is TRBV9, the J call TRBJ2-3; the TRBD2 assignment by TCRdb is unverifiable without DNA. This CDR3 is 14 amino acids long. Germline V gives CDR1 SGDLS, CDR2 YYNGEE. CDR3 in amino acids: CASSTQRGADTQYF.

The V call is TRBV2, the J call TRBJ1-5; TCRdb's assignment of TRBD1 cannot be checked, as there is no DNA. The CDR3 spans 15 residues. From germline, CDR1 is SNHLY and CDR2 FYNNEI. The CDR3 spells CASSESIGTHQPQHF.

The genes are TRBV20-1 and TRBJ2-7; TCRdb gives TRBD1 as the D gene, but with no DNA this cannot be confirmed. Per germline, CDR1 DFQATT and CDR2 SNEGSKA (reference sequence). The CDR3 spans 12 residues. The CDR3 here is CSARAGPYEQYF.

This clonotype registers medium-sized by frequency. The rearrangement links TRBV13 to TRBJ2-6. Germline V gene data show CDR1 as PRHDT and CDR2 as FYEKMQ (reference sequence). The CDR3 loop spans 15 amino acids. CDR3 in amino acids: CASNLGDSGANVLTF.

The chain couples TRBV7-2 to TRBJ2-3. The CDR3 is made up of 13 amino acids. Germline V gene lookup returns CDR1 SGHTA and CDR2 FQGNSA. The CDR3 spells CASSLAVTDTQYF.

The rearrangement links TRBV30 to TRBJ2-1; there is no DNA to check the TCRdb D call of TRBD1. Germline loops: CDR1 GTSNPN, CDR2 SVGIG (reference sequence). This CDR3 has 13 residues. The CDR3 sequence: CASQGASYNEQFF.

This chain uses TRBV12-3 or TRBV12-4 with TRBJ2-7; the TRBD2 assignment by TCRdb is unverifiable without DNA. The CDR3 length is 18 residues. The CDR3 here is CASSLGFSGKVTVYEQYF.